What follows describes a single T cell receptor beta chain. The CDR3 runs to 12 residues. V dropped 4 bases and J dropped 2 bases, with 6 bases sitting between them. Germline CDR1 SQVTM, CDR2 ANQGSEA. The data belong to a study of blood T cell repertoires in COVID-19. Study information: Acute and convalescent COVID-19 specimens originated in the United States, Italy and Spain. Sources were T cells, B-cell-depleted T cells, or PBMCs; the material itself was cDNA or gDNA.

Authors' methods: By means of reference gene primer amplification, nucleated cell counts were estimated. TCRdb's copy holds only in-frame clones and misses some; the assay was immunoSEQ multiplex PCR. From that table come the V and J calls and clone size; the DNA was used to work out D and trimming. The data show 150,000 to 200,000 clones, around 84% seen once. The J gene is TRBJ1-3, the V gene TRBV29-1; D is undetermined. This receptor was identified in a man between 40 and 49 years old with active or convalescent COVID-19. The source material was peripheral blood. This CDR3 reads CSVGATGNTIYF. The CDR3 DNA reads as TGCAGCGTTGGCGCGACTGGAAACACCATATATTTT.